This T cell receptor (beta chain) was recorded in a study of T cell repertoires in cytomegalovirus infection. There are 13 residues in the CDR3. V dropped 3 bases and J dropped 10; count of bases not matched to a gene: 6. CDR1 is SGHRS and CDR2 is YFSETQ in the germline V gene. Each CDR3 protein gets one entry after TCRdb re-called the reads with MiXCR. The sample carries 900,000 to 950,000 distinct CDR3 sequences, roughly 30% recorded once. This clonotype came up a few times. Its antigen remains unknown. V and J are TRBV5-1 and TRBJ2-1; 8 nucleotides match TRBD2. This specimen was cultured CD8+ T cells from PBMCs, taken from culture after CMV antigen stimulation. The receptor was derived from a human donor in good health (CMV status not recorded). Some clones in this sample may be carry-over from other donors' samples. Here the CDR3 DNA reads TGCGCCAGCAGCTCTTACATAGCGGGGGAGCAGTTCTTC. Amino acids: CASSSYIAGEQFF.